These 26 T cell receptor beta chains came from one sample sequenced in a study of T cells in localized non-small cell lung cancer. Libraries were prepared by immunoSEQ multiplex PCR; TCRdb keeps only in-frame clonotypes and omits some of them. The sample consists of 25,000 to 35,000 clones, roughly 87% of them appearing once. The sequences come from peripheral blood, collected before any cancer treatment. The source of these receptors is a woman between 40 and 69 years old with stage I lung adenocarcinoma.

This chain connects TRBV5-1 to TRBJ2-5; 10 nucleotides align to TRBD1. Germline assignment: CDR1 SGHRS and CDR2 YFSETQ. The junction had 2 bases not matched to a gene; V was cut back by 0 bases and J by 3 bases. This CDR3 has 15 residues. CDR3 sequence (DNA): TGCGCCAGCAGCTTGGGGACAGGGGGGAAAGAGACCCAGTACTTC. Translation gives CASSLGTGGKETQYF.

The V and J genes are TRBV7-9 and TRBJ2-7; 7 bases fit TRBD1. V was clipped by 0 bases and J by 11 bases; unmatched bases: 10. CDR3 length equals 14 residues. Germline-derived CDR1 and CDR2 are SEHNR and FQNEAQ (reference sequence). In DNA form, the CDR3 reads TGTGCCAGCAGCTTAGCCTCGACAGGGTTGGACAAGTACTTC. This codes for CASSLASTGLDKYF.

The genes are TRBV6-6 and TRBJ1-1; D not certain. The CDR3 totals 12 residues. Germline values: CDR1 MNHNY, CDR2 SVGAGI (reference sequence). V dropped 7 bases and J dropped 5 bases, with 11 bases sitting between them. DNA of the CDR3: TGTGCCAGCAATCCCTCGGGAACTGAAGCTTTCTTT. This gives the protein CASNPSGTEAFF.

J is TRBJ1-4 and V is TRBV28; D might be TRBD1 (5 bases). Germline V gives CDR1 MDHEN, CDR2 SYDVKM. Trimming shortened V by 3 bases and J by 4 bases, and 9 bases separated the two germline ends. This CDR3 comprises 14 residues. The CDR3 nucleotides are TGTGCCAGCAGTTTTACAGGCGGTAATGAAAAACTGTTTTTT. This gives the protein CASSFTGGNEKLFF.

The chain employs TRBV5-6 and TRBJ1-2; D remains unclear. Germline V gives CDR1 SGHDT, CDR2 YYEEEE. This CDR3 spans 13 amino acids. Trimming took 1 base from V and 2 from J, leaving 6 bases between them. In nucleotides, the CDR3 is TGTGCCAGCAGCTTGCGGCAGAACTATGGCTACACCTTC. As protein: CASSLRQNYGYTF.

This clone showed up just once. The genes are TRBV5-1 and TRBJ1-3; unclear D gene. V was shortened by 0 bases and J by 0 bases, with 7 bases between the two germline ends. This CDR3 comprises 15 residues. Per germline, CDR1 SGHRS and CDR2 YFSETQ. The CDR3 nucleotides read TGCGCCAGCAGCTTGGAGCTGTCCTCTGGAAACACCATATATTTT. Translation: CASSLELSSGNTIYF.

The chain is built from TRBV9 and TRBJ2-7; 8 positions agree with TRBD1. The germline V gene encodes CDR1 SGDLS and CDR2 YYNGEE. Trimming took 0 bases from V and 1 from J; bases not matched to a gene: 0. The CDR3 is made up of 14 amino acids. CDR3 protein: CASSVGDRSYEQYF. DNA of the CDR3: TGTGCCAGCAGCGTAGGGGACAGGTCCTACGAGCAGTACTTC.

The chain has TRBV5-1 and TRBJ1-5, with 9 nucleotides matching TRBD1. This CDR3 has 15 amino acids. CDR1 and CDR2 from the germline V gene are SGHRS and YFSETQ. V lost 3 bases to trimming and J lost 6 bases; unmatched junction nucleotides: 7. As DNA, the CDR3 is TGCGCCAGCAGCTCAGGGACAGGGTTAGGTCAGCCCCAGCATTTT. Residues: CASSSGTGLGQPQHF.

The chain is built from TRBV5-1 and TRBJ2-7; 10 nucleotides agree with TRBD1. Unmatched junction bases numbered 9, after V lost 0 bases and J lost 0 bases. The CDR3 sequence is 18 residues long. CDR1 is SGHRS, CDR2 YFSETQ, per germline. CDR3 coding DNA: TGCGCCAGCAGCTTGGAGGGGACAGGGGAGTTGGGCTCCTACGAGCAGTACTTC. It specifies CASSLEGTGELGSYEQYF.

V is TRBV4-3 and J is TRBJ2-7, with 11 positions matching TRBD1. Germline V gives CDR1 LGHNA, CDR2 YSLEER. CDR3 length: 15 residues. The V and J ends lost 3 bases and 5 bases, in that order; junction bases with no gene match: 6. CDR3 loop: CASSHSRDRGNEQYF. CDR3 nucleotides: TGCGCCAGCAGCCACTCGCGGGACAGGGGGAACGAGCAGTACTTC.

The rearrangement links TRBV6-5 to TRBJ2-7; D unresolved. The germline V gene has CDR1 MNHEY and CDR2 SVGAGI. There are 14 residues in the CDR3. V lost 6 bases, J lost 0 bases, and 12 bases lay in between. The CDR3 nucleotides read TGTGCCAGCAGCCCCGACATGACCTCCTACGAGCAGTACTTC. This translates into CASSPDMTSYEQYF.

This chain uses TRBV7-2 with TRBJ2-7; D not resolved. The V gene's germline CDR1 is SGHTA and CDR2 FQGNSA. The germline V and J ends were trimmed by 3 bases and 9 bases, with 9 bases remaining between them. The CDR3 runs 11 residues. As DNA, the CDR3 is TGTGCCAGCAGCTTCGGTGAGGCGCAGTACTTC. It specifies CASSFGEAQYF.

This clone was found once. The chain employs TRBV28 and TRBJ2-7, with D perhaps being TRBD1 or TRBD2 (5 bases each). Germline V gene data show CDR1 as MDHEN and CDR2 as SYDVKM. The CDR3 loop spans 13 amino acids. Trimming shortened V by 5 bases and J by 2 bases, and 10 bases separated the two germline ends. The CDR3 loop reads CASSHGTTYEQYF. CDR3 DNA: TGTGCCAGCAGTCACGGGACCACCTACGAGCAGTACTTC.

This clone was detected only once. The chain combines TRBV29-1 with TRBJ2-5, with TRBD1 matching over 8 bases. CDR3 length equals 13 residues. The germline CDR1 and CDR2 sequences are SQVTM and ANQGSEA. V lost 7 bases to trimming and J lost 2 bases; unmatched junction nucleotides: 6. The CDR3 DNA reads as TGCAGCGCTAAGCAGGGGGCACAAGAGACCCAGTACTTC. This gives the protein CSAKQGAQETQYF.

CDR3 bases: TGTGCCAGCAGCTCTGAGGTAGACTATCAAGAGACCCAGTACTTC. This gives the protein CASSSEVDYQETQYF. This rearrangement joins TRBV5-4 to TRBJ2-5; possible D gene TRBD2, 5 bases. Trimming stripped 3 bases from V and 2 bases from J, with 14 bases between. The germline CDR1 and CDR2 sequences are SGHNT and YYREEE (reference sequence). The CDR3 consists of 15 residues.

This chain connects TRBV19 to TRBJ2-5; perhaps TRBD1 as D (6 bases). Germline lookup yields CDR1 LNHDA and CDR2 SQIVND (reference sequence). The CDR3 extends over 15 amino acids. Trimming stripped 0 bases from V and 5 bases from J, with 13 bases between. The CDR3 DNA sequence: TGTGCCAGTAGTATAGAAGGCAGGGGAAGGGAGACCCAGTACTTC. Protein product: CASSIEGRGRETQYF.

V and J are TRBV6-6 and TRBJ2-3; the match to TRBD1 covers 7 bases. The germline CDR1 and CDR2 sequences are MNHNY and SVGAGI (reference sequence). V lost 2 bases to trimming and J lost 7 bases; unmatched junction nucleotides: 6. The CDR3 consists of 14 residues. The CDR3 DNA is TGTGCCAGCAGTTACCGGGACAGTTCTTATACGCAGTATTTT. Residues: CASSYRDSSYTQYF.

The rearrangement uses TRBV27 and TRBJ2-4; D unresolved. The CDR3 is 12 amino acids. The V and J ends lost 10 bases and 8 bases respectively, with 15 bases between them. Germline V gene lookup returns CDR1 MNHEY and CDR2 SMNVEV (reference sequence). CDR3 loop: CAINRGRDIQYF. The CDR3 nucleotides are TGTGCCATCAATAGAGGACGAGACATTCAGTACTTC.

The rearrangement joins TRBV18 to TRBJ1-4, with a weak D call TRBD1 (5 bases). Looked up from germline, CDR1 is KGHSH and CDR2 is LQKENI. CDR3 length: 13 amino acids. V was shortened by 3 bases and J by 5 bases, with 7 bases between the two germline ends. CDR3 sequence: CASSPGGNEKLFF. CDR3 coding DNA: TGTGCCAGCTCACCGGGGGGGAATGAAAAACTGTTTTTT.

This rearrangement joins TRBV9 to TRBJ2-1; weak D call: TRBD2 (6 bases). Deletions cut 4 bases from V and 4 bases from J, with 21 bases between. Germline CDR1 is SGDLS and CDR2 is YYNGEE. There are 17 residues in the CDR3. The CDR3 is CASSLGDSGSGYNEQFF. CDR3 in DNA: TGTGCCAGCAGCCTGGGGGACTCCGGGTCGGGGTACAATGAGCAGTTCTTC. The full variable domain, rest sourced from reference TRBV9 and TRBJ2-1, is DSGVTQTPKHLITATGQRVTLRCSPRSGDLSVYWYQQSLDQGLQFLIQYYNGEERAKGNILERFSAQQFPDLHSELNLSSLELGDSALYFCASSLGDSGSGYNEQFFGPGTRLTVL.

This rearrangement joins TRBV2 to TRBJ1-1, with D possibly TRBD1 on 5 matching bases. V lost 3 bases and J lost 0, with 8 bases in between. The CDR3 is made up of 14 amino acids. Germline loops: CDR1 SNHLY, CDR2 FYNNEI. The CDR3 region has the DNA TGTGCCAGCAGTGAGGGACGTTTGAACACTGAAGCTTTCTTT. The encoded protein is CASSEGRLNTEAFF.

The genes are TRBV9 and TRBJ1-1; TRBD1 matches 7 bases. Germline V gene data show CDR1 as SGDLS and CDR2 as YYNGEE. The length of the CDR3 is 15 residues. V trimming: 4 bases; J trimming: 2 bases; junction bases outside the gene matches: 8. CDR3 sequence: CASSPQGGLNTEAFF. The CDR3 nucleotides read TGTGCCAGCAGCCCCCAGGGGGGTCTTAACACTGAAGCTTTCTTT.

This clone is a singleton in its sample. The CDR3 bases are TGTGCCAGCAGCTTGCAGGGGGCGGATTCACCCCTCCACTTT. Its translation: CASSLQGADSPLHF. The V gene is TRBV7-6, the J gene TRBJ1-6; 8 nucleotides align to TRBD1. V lost 3 bases, J lost 8 bases, and 3 bases stayed unmatched. The CDR3 totals 14 residues. In germline, CDR1 is SGHVS, CDR2 FNYEAQ.

The chain uses TRBV7-9 and TRBJ1-2; TRBD1 aligns across 7 bases. CDR1 is SEHNR, CDR2 FQNEAQ, per germline (reference sequence). This CDR3 comprises 17 residues. V was clipped by 1 base and J by 5 bases; unmatched bases: 13. CDR3 in DNA: TGTGCCAGCAGCTTAGGCCGGACAGGCCGGGCCGCATATGGCTACACCTTC. Protein product: CASSLGRTGRAAYGYTF.

This chain uses TRBV2 with TRBJ1-2, with a weak D call TRBD1 (5 bases). The CDR3 loop spans 13 amino acids. Trimming took 8 bases from V and 0 from J, leaving 10 bases between them. Germline assignment: CDR1 SNHLY and CDR2 FYNNEI. CDR3 nucleotide sequence: TGTGCCAGCCGGGGGAGAGCTAACTATGGCTACACCTTC. Its translation: CASRGRANYGYTF.

The chain has TRBV27 and TRBJ2-5, with D hard to call. The CDR3 is 14 amino acids. From germline, CDR1 is MNHEY and CDR2 SMNVEV (reference sequence). V was cut by 3 bases and J by 5 bases, with 13 bases left in between. The CDR3 here is CASSFGNLGETQYF. The CDR3 DNA sequence: TGTGCCAGCAGTTTCGGAAATCTTGGTGAGACCCAGTACTTC.